This T cell receptor (beta chain) derives from a study of blood T cell repertoires in COVID-19. Study-level background: PBMCs, B-cell-depleted T cells, or T cells provided the cDNA or gDNA that made up the material.

Sequencing was performed with immunoSEQ multiplex PCR; in TCRdb, only in-frame clones are kept and a portion is missing. Of roughly 170,000 clones in the sample, around four fifths were seen once. Germline CDR1 is MNHNY and CDR2 is SVGAGI (reference sequence). The CDR3 is 14 residues long. The trim removed 5 bases at V and 4 bases at J, leaving 4 bases unmatched. The chain employs TRBV6-6 and TRBJ1-5; TRBD1 matches at 8 bases. Sequencing was performed on peripheral blood. The TCR originated in a man aged 35-49 years who had recovered from COVID-19. As DNA, the CDR3 is TGTGCCAGCAGTCCACAGGGGGGAAATCAGCCCCAGCATTTT. The encoded protein is CASSPQGGNQPQHF.